The source of this T cell receptor (beta chain) is a study of blood T cell repertoires in COVID-19. Study-wide background: PBMCs, B-cell-depleted T cells, or T cells provided the cDNA or gDNA that made up the material.

After removal of 5 bases from V and 12 bases from J, the junction contained 7 bases not matched to a gene. This CDR3 comprises 13 residues. Germline V gene data show CDR1 as LNHDA and CDR2 as SQIVND (reference sequence). As processed by the authors: Cell counts per sample came from amplifying reference gene primers. Assay: immunoSEQ multiplex PCR; the TCRdb copy retains only in-frame clones and omits some. That table supplies the V and J calls and clone size; D and trimming were determined from the DNA. In the table there are approximately 100,000 clones, about 89% of which are singletons. The sequence was collected from a human donor with acute or convalescent COVID-19. The donor label of this sample is uncertain. Sequencing used peripheral blood. V usage is TRBV19 and J usage is TRBJ1-4, with 9 bases matching TRBD1. DNA of the CDR3: TGTGCCAGTAGTCATGGGACAGGGTTCGAACTGTTTTTT. Translated, it gives CASSHGTGFELFF.